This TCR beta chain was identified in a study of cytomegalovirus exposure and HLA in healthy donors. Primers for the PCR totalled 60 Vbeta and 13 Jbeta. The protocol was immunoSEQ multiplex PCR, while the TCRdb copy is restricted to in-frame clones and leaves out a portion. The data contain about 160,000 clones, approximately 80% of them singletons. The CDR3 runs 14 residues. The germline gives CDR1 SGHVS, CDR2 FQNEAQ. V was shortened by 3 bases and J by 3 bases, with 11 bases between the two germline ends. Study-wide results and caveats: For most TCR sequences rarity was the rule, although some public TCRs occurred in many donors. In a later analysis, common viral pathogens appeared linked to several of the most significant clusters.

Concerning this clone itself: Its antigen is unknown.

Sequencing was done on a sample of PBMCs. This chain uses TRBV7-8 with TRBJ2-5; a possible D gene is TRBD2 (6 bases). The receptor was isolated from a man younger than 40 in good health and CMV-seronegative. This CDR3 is CASSFYGGEETQYF. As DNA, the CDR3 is TGTGCCAGCAGCTTTTATGGCGGGGAAGAGACCCAGTACTTC.